This TCR beta chain was identified in a study of blood T cell repertoires in COVID-19. Study-wide context: Some COVID-19 samples were acute and others convalescent; all came from the United States, Italy and Spain.

Some clones are missing from TCRdb's copy, which holds only in-frame ones; the method was immunoSEQ multiplex PCR. This table has roughly 150,000 clones, just under 85% appearing once. Losses at the gene ends were 4 bases for V and 4 bases for J; bases not matched to a gene: 11. The germline gives CDR1 LGHNA, CDR2 YNFKEQ. The CDR3 is 17 residues long. V and J are TRBV4-2 and TRBJ2-5, with TRBD2 matching 11 bases. The sample was peripheral blood. This TCR derives from a woman at least 80 years old with COVID-19, enrolled during active disease. The CDR3 region has the DNA TGTGCCAGCAGCCGGAATAGCGGGGGGGCTGGCGCAGAGACCCAGTACTTC. It is translated as CASSRNSGGAGAETQYF.